This entry lists 26 T cell receptor beta chains sequenced from one sample in a study of cytomegalovirus exposure and HLA in healthy donors. PCR used 60 Vbeta primers and 13 Jbeta primers. Profiling relied on immunoSEQ multiplex PCR, and the TCRdb table lists in-frame clones only, not all of them. The sample contains more than 95,000 clones, around 80% of which appear only once. Sequencing input: PBMCs. Receptors originate from a woman between 55 and 75 years old in good health and CMV-seropositive.

V and J are TRBV28 and TRBJ1-2, with D unclear. The CDR3 is made up of 13 amino acids. CDR1 is MDHEN, CDR2 SYDVKM, per germline. V was clipped by 6 bases and J by 4 bases, with 12 bases between them. CDR3 residues: CASRIHSLYGYTF. The CDR3 DNA is TGTGCCAGCAGGATACACAGCCTCTATGGCTACACCTTC.

This sequence joins TRBV7-9 and TRBJ1-1; D possibly corresponds to TRBD1 (5 bases). Per germline, CDR1 SEHNR and CDR2 FQNEAQ (reference sequence). The V and J ends lost 0 bases and 4 bases respectively, with 12 bases between them. The CDR3 runs to 15 residues. The CDR3 region has the DNA TGTGCCAGCAGCTTAGCAGGGGCGGGGGGCACTGAAGCTTTCTTT. Its protein product is CASSLAGAGGTEAFF. The full variable domain, rest sourced from reference TRBV7-9 and TRBJ1-1, is DTGVSQNPRHKITKRGQNVTFRCDPISEHNRLYWYRQTLGQGPEFLTYFQNEAQLEKSRLLSDRFSAERPKGSFSTLEIQRTEQGDSAMYLCASSLAGAGGTEAFFGQGTRLTVV.

This chain uses TRBV7-9 with TRBJ1-1, with a possible D match to TRBD1 (6 bases). V was clipped by 5 bases and J by 3 bases, with 16 bases between them. Germline V CDR1 and CDR2: SEHNR, FQNEAQ (reference sequence). The CDR3 spans 15 residues. The CDR3 DNA reads as TGTGCCAGCAGCGGTGAACAGGGTGTCGACACTGAAGCTTTCTTT. Amino acid sequence: CASSGEQGVDTEAFF.

The chain has TRBV5-1 and TRBJ1-1; D is unclear. The CDR3 contains 13 residues. Looked up from germline, CDR1 is SGHRS and CDR2 is YFSETQ. Trimming cost V 0 bases and J 10 bases, with 13 bases left between them. The CDR3 here is CASSLDNVEGAFF. The CDR3 nucleotides are TGCGCCAGCAGCTTGGACAACGTCGAGGGAGCTTTCTTT.

The J gene is TRBJ1-2, the V gene TRBV6-6; D call uncertain. Between the trimmed V and J ends, which lost 5 bases and 4 bases, there was a span of 8 bases. There are 12 residues in the CDR3. Germline CDR1 and CDR2: MNHNY and SVGAGI (reference sequence). Here the CDR3 DNA reads TGTGCCAGCAGTCGTTCCTCCTATGGCTACACCTTC. This encodes CASSRSSYGYTF.

The genes are TRBV7-2 and TRBJ1-1; D possibly corresponds to TRBD1 (5 bases). V was trimmed by 1 base and J by 4 bases, leaving 7 bases between them. The CDR3 has 13 amino acids. The germline V gene has CDR1 SGHTA and CDR2 FQGNSA. CDR3 in DNA: TGTGCCAGCAGCTTAGGGGGGGTCACTGAAGCTTTCTTT. This gives the protein CASSLGGVTEAFF.

The chain employs TRBV27 and TRBJ2-3; D possibly corresponds to TRBD2 (6 bases). The CDR3 totals 16 residues. In germline, CDR1 is MNHEY, CDR2 SMNVEV (reference sequence). V lost 5 bases to trimming and J lost 2 bases, with 17 bases between them. This CDR3 reads CASSSRLAETTDTQYF. The CDR3 nucleotides are TGTGCCAGCAGTAGTAGATTAGCGGAAACCACAGATACGCAGTATTTT.

The count of this clone is one. The V gene is TRBV11-2, the J gene TRBJ1-1, with 11 nucleotides matching TRBD1. CDR1 and CDR2 from the germline V gene are SGHAT and FQNNGV. The junction had 3 bases not matched to a gene; V was cut back by 4 bases and J by 5 bases. CDR3 length: 14 amino acids. CDR3 region: CASSWDRGWTEAFF. The CDR3 DNA reads TGTGCCAGCAGCTGGGACAGGGGGTGGACTGAAGCTTTCTTT.

The chain carries TRBV9 and TRBJ2-1; TRBD1 matches 9 bases. CDR3 length equals 15 residues. V lost 6 bases, J lost 10 bases, and 14 bases stayed unmatched. The germline gives CDR1 SGDLS, CDR2 YYNGEE. The CDR3 sequence: CASTAEGTGNREQFF. CDR3 sequence (DNA): TGTGCCAGCACGGCCGAGGGGACAGGGAACAGAGAGCAGTTCTTC.

The chain links TRBV4-1 to TRBJ1-1; 7 bases line up with TRBD1. Germline V gene sequence: CDR1 MGHRA, CDR2 YSYEKL. The CDR3 has 15 amino acids. Germline trimming cut 2 bases from V and 5 bases from J; bases unmatched to any gene: 8. The CDR3 region has the DNA TGCGCCAGCAGCCAATTATACAGGGGCCGGACTGAAGCTTTCTTT. Its protein is CASSQLYRGRTEAFF.

The chain has TRBV30 and TRBJ2-2; 7 nucleotides line up with TRBD1. V lost 2 bases, J lost 6 bases, and 6 bases stayed unmatched. This CDR3 has 14 residues. Germline CDR1 is GTSNPN and CDR2 is SVGIG (reference sequence). In nucleotides, the CDR3 is TGTGCCTGGAGTTTAGGGGGCGCCCCCGGGGAGCTGTTTTTT. Its translation is CAWSLGGAPGELFF.

This chain connects TRBV27 to TRBJ1-1; TRBD1 aligns across 8 bases. The CDR3 has 14 residues. V was clipped by 5 bases and J by 5 bases; unmatched bases: 7. The V gene's germline CDR1 is MNHEY and CDR2 SMNVEV (reference sequence). CDR3 nucleotides: TGTGCCAGCAGTCTCCCCGGACAGGGAACTGAAGCTTTCTTT. It is translated as CASSLPGQGTEAFF.

CDR3 sequence: CASSGKGGLGNEQFF. The CDR3 nucleotides are TGTGCCAGCAGCGGAAAAGGGGGTCTGGGTAATGAGCAGTTCTTC. The chain is built from TRBV7-2 and TRBJ2-1, with a weak D call TRBD1 (6 bases). Trimming removed 5 bases from V and 7 bases from J, with 18 bases in between. Per the germline V gene, CDR1 is SGHTA and CDR2 is FQGNSA. The CDR3 is made up of 15 amino acids.

The genes are TRBV7-6 and TRBJ2-2; possible D gene TRBD1, 6 bases. V shed 5 bases and J shed 6 bases, with 16 bases lying between them. This CDR3 region has 15 residues. The germline CDR1 and CDR2 sequences are SGHVS and FNYEAQ. The CDR3 DNA sequence: TGTGCCAGCAGCGACACAGGGTATGGGGCCGGGGAGCTGTTTTTT. This sequence encodes CASSDTGYGAGELFF.

V and J are TRBV19 and TRBJ1-5; no clear D. The ends were cut back, 4 bases at V and 5 bases at J, with 18 bases in the middle. Germline CDR1 LNHDA, CDR2 SQIVND (reference sequence). The CDR3 totals 16 residues. The DNA for the CDR3 is TGTGCCAGTAGTAACCCTCGAGAGGCCAGACATCAGCCCCAGCATTTT. Translated: CASSNPREARHQPQHF.

The chain carries TRBV11-3 and TRBJ2-3, with TRBD2 matching over 7 bases. This CDR3 spans 16 amino acids. V was pared by 0 bases and J by 0 bases, with 3 bases of the junction left unmatched. Germline assignment: CDR1 SGHNT and CDR2 YENEEA. The CDR3 DNA reads as TGTGCCAGCAGCTTAGATCGGGGGGTCAGCACAGATACGCAGTATTTT. Protein: CASSLDRGVSTDTQYF.

This clone was detected a few times. The rearrangement uses TRBV2 and TRBJ1-1; 9 positions agree with TRBD1. The germline V gene has CDR1 SNHLY and CDR2 FYNNEI. This CDR3 has 14 amino acids. Unmatched junction bases numbered 4, after V lost 7 bases and J lost 1 base. The CDR3 loop reads CASTRGQGNTEAFF. The CDR3 region has the DNA TGTGCCAGCACGAGGGGACAGGGGAACACTGAAGCTTTCTTT.

This clone appeared a few times. The rearrangement uses TRBV19 and TRBJ1-4; D possibly corresponds to TRBD1 (5 bases). Trimming removed 7 bases from V and 11 bases from J, with 20 bases in between. The CDR3 loop spans 14 amino acids. CDR1 and CDR2 (germline): LNHDA, SQIVND (reference sequence). This CDR3 is CASILTPGGRKLFF. CDR3 bases: TGTGCCAGTATCCTAACCCCCGGGGGGAGGAAACTGTTTTTT.

This clone was recorded only once. The rearrangement uses TRBV6-1 and TRBJ2-5; D remains ambiguous. CDR1 and CDR2 from the germline V gene are MNHNS and SASEGT. The CDR3 spans 14 residues. Between the trimmed V and J ends, which lost 3 bases and 1 base, there was a span of 9 bases. CDR3 coding DNA: TGTGCCAGCAGTGAGGTCCCTATCCAAGAGACCCAGTACTTC. It specifies CASSEVPIQETQYF.

In its sample, this clone was seen once. The chain employs TRBV12-2 and TRBJ2-6; the DNA was not used to check the table's D call, TRBD2. TRBV12-2 represents a pseudogene. The CDR3 is 17 amino acids. The CDR3 DNA reads as TGTGCAAGTCGCTTAGGACTAGCGGGTGGGAGGGCCAACGGCCTGACTTTC. Amino acid sequence: CASRLGLAGGRANGLTF.

The chain recombines TRBV5-1 with TRBJ1-2; D is ambiguous. Germline V CDR1 and CDR2: SGHRS, YFSETQ. V was pared by 4 bases and J by 0 bases, with 22 bases between. The CDR3 loop spans 18 amino acids. CDR3 region: CASSPRQLTVGANYGYTF. The CDR3 coding sequence is TGCGCCAGCAGCCCTAGACAATTGACTGTGGGAGCTAACTATGGCTACACCTTC.

The DNA of the CDR3 is TGTGCCAGCAGCTTAGGCCGACGTCGTCTAGTCTCTGGAAACACCATATATTTT. Amino acid sequence: CASSLGRRRLVSGNTIYF. The chain has TRBV13 and TRBJ1-3; D is uncertain. The germline V gene encodes CDR1 PRHDT and CDR2 FYEKMQ (reference sequence). The length of the CDR3 is 18 residues. Trimming pared 0 bases from V and 0 bases from J, leaving 15 bases between.

CDR3 sequence (DNA): TGTGCCAGCAGCTCACGGGGGTCGTACCAAGAGACCCAGTACTTC. Amino acid sequence: CASSSRGSYQETQYF. This chain links TRBV7-2 with TRBJ2-5, with a weak D call TRBD2 (6 bases). This CDR3 is 15 amino acids long. Germline V CDR1 and CDR2: SGHTA, FQGNSA. V dropped 4 bases and J dropped 0 bases, with 12 bases sitting between them.

The V call is TRBV7-6, the J call TRBJ2-5; 7 nucleotides align to TRBD1. Unmatched junction bases numbered 9, after V lost 3 bases and J lost 5 bases. The CDR3 totals 15 residues. The germline V gene has CDR1 SGHVS and CDR2 FNYEAQ. The CDR3 DNA follows: TGTGCCAGCAGCTTCAGACAGGGTGGGTTTGAGACCCAGTACTTC. Translating it yields CASSFRQGGFETQYF.

In this sample, this clone turned up a few times. V gene TRBV4-1 combines with J gene TRBJ1-3; unclear D gene. Germline V gene lookup returns CDR1 MGHRA and CDR2 YSYEKL. The CDR3 has 18 amino acids. Between the trimmed V and J ends, which lost 0 bases and 0 bases, there was a span of 15 bases. CDR3 in amino acids: CASSQDRRFPSSGNTIYF. CDR3 nucleotides: TGCGCCAGCAGCCAAGATCGGCGGTTCCCAAGCTCTGGAAACACCATATATTTT.

V gene TRBV2 combines with J gene TRBJ1-2, with 7 bases aligning to TRBD1. Unmatched junction bases numbered 4, after V lost 1 base and J lost 5 bases. The germline V gene encodes CDR1 SNHLY and CDR2 FYNNEI. This CDR3 spans 14 amino acids. The CDR3 DNA is TGTGCCAGCAGTGAAGAGGCGACAGGGTATGGCTACACCTTC. Protein sequence: CASSEEATGYGYTF.